The TCR beta chain under discussion was sequenced for a study of shared clonotypes between healthy human individuals. CD4+ cells yielded CD45RA+ naive and CD45RA-negative memory subsets. In regard to this clone: Its antigen is unknown.

Findings and caveats of the study: The researchers took only blood, and tissue repertoires probably look different. Rarefaction revealed incomplete sorted-subset sequencing despite large depth.

Sorted subsets were amplified in replicate PCRs using approximately 0.2 ug DNA, about 30,000 T cell genomes. Only in-frame clones appear in the TCRdb table, and some are missing; sequencing was by immunoSEQ multiplex PCR. The sample has 1,400,000 or so clones, just under 99% seen once; the top ten hold around 0.38%. J lost 1 base, V lost 0 bases, and 6 bases had no gene match. Germline values: CDR1 SGHDN, CDR2 FVKESK. CDR3 length equals 17 residues. The material sequenced was naive CD4+ T cells sorted from blood. The subset is: CD45RA+ positively selected. The chain recombines TRBV14 with TRBJ1-1, with 9 bases aligning to TRBD1. This sequence was found in a man aged 25 to 40 in good health. CDR3 region: CASSQEADRGRNTEAFF. As DNA, the CDR3 is TGTGCCAGCAGCCAAGAAGCGGACAGGGGCCGGAACACTGAAGCTTTCTTT.